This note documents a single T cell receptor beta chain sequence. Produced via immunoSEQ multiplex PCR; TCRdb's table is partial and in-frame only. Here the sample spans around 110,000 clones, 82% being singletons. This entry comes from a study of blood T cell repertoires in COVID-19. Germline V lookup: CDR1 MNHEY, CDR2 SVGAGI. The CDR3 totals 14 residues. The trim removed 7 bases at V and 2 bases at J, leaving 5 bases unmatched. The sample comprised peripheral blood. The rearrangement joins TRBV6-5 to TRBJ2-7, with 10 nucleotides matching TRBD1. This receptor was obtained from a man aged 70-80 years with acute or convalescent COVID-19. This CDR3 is CASTRGTGAYEQYF. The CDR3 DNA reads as TGTGCCAGCACCAGGGGGACAGGGGCCTACGAGCAGTACTTC.